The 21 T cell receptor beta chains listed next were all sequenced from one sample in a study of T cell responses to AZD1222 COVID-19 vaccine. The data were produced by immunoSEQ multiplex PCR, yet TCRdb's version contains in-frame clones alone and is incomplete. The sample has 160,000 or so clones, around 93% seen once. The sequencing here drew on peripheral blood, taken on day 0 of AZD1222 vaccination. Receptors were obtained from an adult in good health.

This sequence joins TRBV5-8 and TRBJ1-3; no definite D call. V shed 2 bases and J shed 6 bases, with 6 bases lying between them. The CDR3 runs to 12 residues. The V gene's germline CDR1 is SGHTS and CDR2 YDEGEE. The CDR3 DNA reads TGTGCCAGCAGCTTTGGGGTAAACACCATATATTTT. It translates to CASSFGVNTIYF.

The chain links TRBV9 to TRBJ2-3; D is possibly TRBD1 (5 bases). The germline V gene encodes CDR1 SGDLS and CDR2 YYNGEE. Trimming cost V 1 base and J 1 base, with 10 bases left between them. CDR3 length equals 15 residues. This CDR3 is CASSVTGARTDTQYF. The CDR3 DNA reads TGTGCCAGCAGCGTAACAGGAGCGCGCACAGATACGCAGTATTTT.

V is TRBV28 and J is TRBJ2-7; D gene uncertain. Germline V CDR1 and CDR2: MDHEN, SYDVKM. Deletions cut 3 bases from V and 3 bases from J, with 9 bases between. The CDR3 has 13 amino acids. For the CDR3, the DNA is TGTGCCAGCAGTTTGGGGATGTACTACGAGCAGTACTTC. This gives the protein CASSLGMYYEQYF.

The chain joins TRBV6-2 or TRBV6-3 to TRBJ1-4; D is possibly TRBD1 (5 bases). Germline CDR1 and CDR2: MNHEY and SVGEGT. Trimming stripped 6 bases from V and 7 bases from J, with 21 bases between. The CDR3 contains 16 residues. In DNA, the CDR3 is TGTGCCAGCAGCTCCCCCTTGGACACGAATATTGAAAAACTGTTTTTT. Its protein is CASSSPLDTNIEKLFF.

DNA of the CDR3: TGCGCCAGCAGTGACTCTCGATACGAGCAGTACTTC. As protein: CASSDSRYEQYF. This rearrangement joins TRBV10-1 to TRBJ2-7; D not certain. The CDR3 spans 12 residues. V was trimmed by 3 bases and J by 4 bases, leaving 7 bases between them. The germline V gene encodes CDR1 WNHNN and CDR2 SYGVQD (reference sequence).

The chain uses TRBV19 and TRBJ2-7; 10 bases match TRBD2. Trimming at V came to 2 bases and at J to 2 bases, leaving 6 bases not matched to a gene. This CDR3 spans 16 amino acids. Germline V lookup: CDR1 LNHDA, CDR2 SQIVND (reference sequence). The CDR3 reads CASSIFSSGGTYEQYF. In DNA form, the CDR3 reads TGTGCCAGTAGTATATTCTCTAGCGGGGGAACCTACGAGCAGTACTTC.

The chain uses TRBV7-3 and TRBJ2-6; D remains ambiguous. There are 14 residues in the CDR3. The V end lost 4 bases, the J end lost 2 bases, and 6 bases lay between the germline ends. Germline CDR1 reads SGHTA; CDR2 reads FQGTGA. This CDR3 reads CASSSTPGANVLTF. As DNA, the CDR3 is TGTGCCAGCAGCTCGACACCTGGGGCCAACGTCCTGACTTTC. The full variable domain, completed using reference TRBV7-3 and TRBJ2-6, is GAGVSQTPSNKVTEKGKYVELRCDPISGHTALYWYRQSLGQGPEFLIYFQGTGAADDSGLPNDRFFAVRPEGSVSTLKIQRTERGDSAVYLCASSSTPGANVLTFGAGSRLTVL.

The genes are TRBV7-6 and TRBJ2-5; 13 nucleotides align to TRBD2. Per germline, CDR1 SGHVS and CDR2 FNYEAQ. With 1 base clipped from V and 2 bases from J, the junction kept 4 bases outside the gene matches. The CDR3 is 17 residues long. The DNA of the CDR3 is TGTGCCAGCAGCTTAGGACTAGCGGGAGGAGGGCAAGAGACCCAGTACTTC. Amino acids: CASSLGLAGGGQETQYF.

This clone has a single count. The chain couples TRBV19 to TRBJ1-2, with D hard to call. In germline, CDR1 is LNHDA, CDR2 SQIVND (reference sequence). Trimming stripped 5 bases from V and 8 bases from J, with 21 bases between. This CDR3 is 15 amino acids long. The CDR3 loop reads CASSRPTPYFEGYTF. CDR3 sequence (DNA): TGTGCCAGTAGTCGACCCACCCCCTATTTCGAGGGCTACACCTTC. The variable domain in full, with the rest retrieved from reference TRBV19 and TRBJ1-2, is DGGITQSPKYLFRKEGQNVTLSCEQNLNHDAMYWYRQDPGQGLRLIYYSQIVNDFQKGDIAEGYSVSREKKESFPLTVTSAQKNPTAFYLCASSRPTPYFEGYTFGSGTRLTVV.

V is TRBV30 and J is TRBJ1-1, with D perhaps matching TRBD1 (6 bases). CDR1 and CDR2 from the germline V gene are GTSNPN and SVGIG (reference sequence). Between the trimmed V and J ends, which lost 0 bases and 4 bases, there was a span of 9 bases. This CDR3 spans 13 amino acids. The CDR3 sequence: CAWSVGGFTEAFF. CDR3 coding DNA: TGTGCCTGGAGTGTAGGGGGTTTCACTGAAGCTTTCTTT.

The CDR3, as DNA: TGTGCCAGCAAACCTAGCGGGGATTATTGGGGCCAAGAGACCCAGTACTTC. The encoded protein is CASKPSGDYWGQETQYF. The J gene is TRBJ2-5, the V gene TRBV2, with 9 bases identical to TRBD2. The CDR3 sequence is 17 residues long. The germline V gene encodes CDR1 SNHLY and CDR2 FYNNEI. After removal of 7 bases from V and 1 base from J, the junction contained 13 bases not matched to a gene.

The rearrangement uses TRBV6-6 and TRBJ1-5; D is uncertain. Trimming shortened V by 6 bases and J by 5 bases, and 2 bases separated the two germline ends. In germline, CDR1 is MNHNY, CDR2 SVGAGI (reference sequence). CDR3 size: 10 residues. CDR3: CASSDQPQHF. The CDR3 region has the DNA TGTGCCAGCAGCGATCAGCCCCAGCATTTT.

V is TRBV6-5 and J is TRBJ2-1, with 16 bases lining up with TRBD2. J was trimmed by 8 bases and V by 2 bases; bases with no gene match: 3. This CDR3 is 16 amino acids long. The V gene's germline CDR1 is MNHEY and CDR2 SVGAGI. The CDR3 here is CASSYGTSGRAHEQFF. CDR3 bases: TGTGCCAGCAGTTACGGGACTAGCGGGAGGGCCCATGAGCAGTTCTTC.

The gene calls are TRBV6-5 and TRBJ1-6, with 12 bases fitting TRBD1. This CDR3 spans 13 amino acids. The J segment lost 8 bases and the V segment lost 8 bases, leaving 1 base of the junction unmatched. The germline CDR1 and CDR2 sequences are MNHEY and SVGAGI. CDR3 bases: TGTGCCAGCCGGGACAGGGGGCATTCACCCCTCCACTTT. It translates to CASRDRGHSPLHF.

The DNA for the CDR3 is TGTGCCAGCAGCTTTGAACTTTACAATGAGCAGTTCTTC. It codes for CASSFELYNEQFF. The J gene is TRBJ2-1, the V gene TRBV11-3, with no clear D. This CDR3 has 13 amino acids. Trimming stripped 3 bases from V and 4 bases from J, with 7 bases between. Germline values: CDR1 SGHNT, CDR2 YENEEA.

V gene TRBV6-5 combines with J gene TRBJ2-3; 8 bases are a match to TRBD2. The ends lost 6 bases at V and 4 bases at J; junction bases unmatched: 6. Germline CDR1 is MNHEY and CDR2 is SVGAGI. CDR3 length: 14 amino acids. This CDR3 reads CASRTSAYADTQYF. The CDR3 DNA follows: TGTGCCAGCAGGACTAGCGCCTATGCAGATACGCAGTATTTT.

The CDR3 bases are TGCGCCAGCAGTGAGTCGGGCTTGGGGGGGATTTGGGGTTCCTACGAGCAGTACTTC. Translating it yields CASSESGLGGIWGSYEQYF. The chain couples TRBV10-2 to TRBJ2-7, with 7 nucleotides matching TRBD2. With 0 bases clipped from V and 1 base from J, the junction kept 15 bases outside the gene matches. CDR1 WSHSY and CDR2 SAAADI come from the germline V gene. The CDR3 has 19 residues.

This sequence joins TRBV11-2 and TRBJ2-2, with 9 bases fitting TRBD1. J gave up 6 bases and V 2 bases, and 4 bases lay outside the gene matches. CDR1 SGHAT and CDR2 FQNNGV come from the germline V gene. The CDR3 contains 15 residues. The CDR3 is CASSLSGQGPGELFF. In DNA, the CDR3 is TGTGCCAGCAGCTTATCAGGACAGGGGCCCGGGGAGCTGTTTTTT.

As DNA, the CDR3 is TGTGCCAGCAGCTTAATCTACCGGGGACAGCTGAGGGAGCAGTACTTC. This sequence encodes CASSLIYRGQLREQYF. This rearrangement joins TRBV11-2 to TRBJ2-7, with 7 bases that match TRBD1. Germline CDR1 reads SGHAT; CDR2 reads FQNNGV. The length of the CDR3 is 16 residues. The V and J ends lost 2 bases and 7 bases, in that order; junction bases with no gene match: 14.

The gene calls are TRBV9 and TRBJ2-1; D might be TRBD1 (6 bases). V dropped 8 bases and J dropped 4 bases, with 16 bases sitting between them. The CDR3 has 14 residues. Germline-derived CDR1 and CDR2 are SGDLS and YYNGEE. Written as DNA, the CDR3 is TGTGCCAGTTCTCCCGGCAGGGGATACAATGAGCAGTTCTTC. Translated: CASSPGRGYNEQFF.

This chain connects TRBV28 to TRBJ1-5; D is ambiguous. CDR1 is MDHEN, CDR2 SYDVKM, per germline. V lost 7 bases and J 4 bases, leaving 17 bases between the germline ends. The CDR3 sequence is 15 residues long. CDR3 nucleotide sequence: TGTGCCAGCAACGAGGTTAGGAATTCAAATCAGCCCCAGCATTTT. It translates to CASNEVRNSNQPQHF.